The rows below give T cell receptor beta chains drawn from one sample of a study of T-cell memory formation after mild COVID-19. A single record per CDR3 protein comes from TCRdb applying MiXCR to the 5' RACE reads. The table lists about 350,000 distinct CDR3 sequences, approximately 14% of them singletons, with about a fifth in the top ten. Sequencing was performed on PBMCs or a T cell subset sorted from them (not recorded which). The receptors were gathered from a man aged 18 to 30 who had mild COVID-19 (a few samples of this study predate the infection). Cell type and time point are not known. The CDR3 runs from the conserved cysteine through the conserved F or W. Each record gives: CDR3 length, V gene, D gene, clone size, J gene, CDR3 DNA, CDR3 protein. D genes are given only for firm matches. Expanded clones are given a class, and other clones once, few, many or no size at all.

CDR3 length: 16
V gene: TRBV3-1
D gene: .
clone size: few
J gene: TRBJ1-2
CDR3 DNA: TGTGCCAGCAGCCGCGGTGACGGAAACACTAACTATGGCTACACCTTC
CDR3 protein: CASSRGDGNTNYGYTF

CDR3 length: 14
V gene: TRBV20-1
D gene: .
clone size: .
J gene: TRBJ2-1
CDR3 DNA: TGCAGTGCCCGGACAGAAGCCAACTACAATGAGCAGTTCTTC
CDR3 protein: CSARTEANYNEQFF

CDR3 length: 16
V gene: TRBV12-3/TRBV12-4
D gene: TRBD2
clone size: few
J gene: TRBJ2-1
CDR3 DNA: TGTGCCAGCACCACGACTAGCGGGGGGCCCTACAATGAGCAGTTCTTC
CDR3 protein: CASTTTSGGPYNEQFF

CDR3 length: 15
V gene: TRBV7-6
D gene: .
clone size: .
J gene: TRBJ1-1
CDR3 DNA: TGTGCCAGCAGCTTAGCGTTCTACACTCACACTGAAGCTTTCTTT
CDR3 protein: CASSLAFYTHTEAFF

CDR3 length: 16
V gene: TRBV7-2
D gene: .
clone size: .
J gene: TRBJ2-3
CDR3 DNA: TGTGCCAGCAGCCCCGAAGCCACTCAACTCACAGATACGCAGTATTTT
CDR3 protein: CASSPEATQLTDTQYF

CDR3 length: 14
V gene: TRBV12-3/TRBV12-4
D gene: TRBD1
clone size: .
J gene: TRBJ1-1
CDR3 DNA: TGTGCCAGCAGCAGACAGGGGGCCTACACTGAAGCTTTCTTT
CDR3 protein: CASSRQGAYTEAFF

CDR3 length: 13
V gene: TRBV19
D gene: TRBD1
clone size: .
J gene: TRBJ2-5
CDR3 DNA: TGTGCCAGCCGGGACAGGGGCCAAGAGACCCAGTACTTC
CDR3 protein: CASRDRGQETQYF

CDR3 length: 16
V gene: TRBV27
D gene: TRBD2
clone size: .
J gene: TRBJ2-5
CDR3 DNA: TGTGCCAGCAGTTCCTTCTCGGGAGGACCTAAAGAGACCCAGTACTTC
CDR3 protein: CASSSFSGGPKETQYF

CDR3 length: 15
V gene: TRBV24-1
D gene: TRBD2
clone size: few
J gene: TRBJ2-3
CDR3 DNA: TGTGCCACCAGCTCCCGGGGGGGTTCGACAGATACGCAGTATTTT
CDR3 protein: CATSSRGGSTDTQYF

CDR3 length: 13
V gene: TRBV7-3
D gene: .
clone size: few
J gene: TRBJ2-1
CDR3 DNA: TGTGCCAGCAGCTTCGAGACTTGGGATGAGCAGTTCTTC
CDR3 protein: CASSFETWDEQFF

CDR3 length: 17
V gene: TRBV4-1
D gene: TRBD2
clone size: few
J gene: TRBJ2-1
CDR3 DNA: TGCGCCAGCAGCCAAGTCGTCCGGCGGGGGGGCCGAAATGAGCAGTTCTTC
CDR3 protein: CASSQVVRRGGRNEQFF

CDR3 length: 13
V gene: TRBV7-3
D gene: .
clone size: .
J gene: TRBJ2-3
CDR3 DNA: TGTGCCAGCAGCTTAGGCAGGGAGGATACGCAGTATTTT
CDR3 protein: CASSLGREDTQYF

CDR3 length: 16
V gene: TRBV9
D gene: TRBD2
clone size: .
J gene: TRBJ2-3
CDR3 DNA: TGTGCCAGCAGCGGTGGACTAGCGAGGTCTGCAGATACGCAGTATTTT
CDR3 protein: CASSGGLARSADTQYF

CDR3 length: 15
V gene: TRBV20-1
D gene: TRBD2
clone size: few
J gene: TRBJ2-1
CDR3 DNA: TGCAGTGCTCCGAGGGCGGGGGGCGTCTACAATGAGCAGTTCTTC
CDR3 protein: CSAPRAGGVYNEQFF

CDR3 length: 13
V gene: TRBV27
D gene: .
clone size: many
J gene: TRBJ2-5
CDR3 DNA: TGTGCCAGCACCGGTTTTGGGGGAGAGACCCAGTACTTC
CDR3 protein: CASTGFGGETQYF

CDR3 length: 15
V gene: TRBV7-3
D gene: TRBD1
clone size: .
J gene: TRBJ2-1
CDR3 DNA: TGTGCCAGCAGCAAGACAGGGGGCTCAGCGGGAGTGGTGTTCTTC
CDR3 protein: CASSKTGGSAGVVFF

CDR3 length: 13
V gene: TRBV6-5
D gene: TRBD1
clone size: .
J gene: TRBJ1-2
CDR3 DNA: TGTGCCAGCAGTTACTCGACAGGGCGGACCTACACCTTC
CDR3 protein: CASSYSTGRTYTF

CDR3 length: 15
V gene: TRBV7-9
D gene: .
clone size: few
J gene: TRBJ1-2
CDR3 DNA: TGTGCCAGCAGCTCCGTAGGACTGGGGGAATTGGGCTACACCTTC
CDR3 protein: CASSSVGLGELGYTF

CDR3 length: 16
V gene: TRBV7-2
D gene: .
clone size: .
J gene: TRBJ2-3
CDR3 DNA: TGTGCCAGCAGCCCCTCCCGGGATTATCGCGCAGATACGCAGTATTTT
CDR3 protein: CASSPSRDYRADTQYF

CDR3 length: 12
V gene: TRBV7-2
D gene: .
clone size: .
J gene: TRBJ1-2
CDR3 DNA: TGTGCCAGCAGCTTAGGGCGCGGAGGCTACACCTTC
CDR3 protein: CASSLGRGGYTF

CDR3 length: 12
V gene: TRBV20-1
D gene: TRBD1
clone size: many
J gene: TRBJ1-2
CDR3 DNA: TGCAGTGCTAGATCAGGGGGAGGTGGCTACACCTTC
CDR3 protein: CSARSGGGGYTF

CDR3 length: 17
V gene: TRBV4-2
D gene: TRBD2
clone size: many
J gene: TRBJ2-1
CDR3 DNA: TGTGCCAGCAGCCAAGTTCGCGGGACTACCAAGGGTAATGAGCAGTTCTTC
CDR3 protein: CASSQVRGTTKGNEQFF

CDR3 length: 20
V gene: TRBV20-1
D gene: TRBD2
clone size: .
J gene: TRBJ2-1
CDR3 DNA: TGCAGTGCTAGCGGTCACGCTAGCGGGGGTTTATCTAGCACCTACAATGAGCAGTTCTTC
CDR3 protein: CSASGHASGGLSSTYNEQFF

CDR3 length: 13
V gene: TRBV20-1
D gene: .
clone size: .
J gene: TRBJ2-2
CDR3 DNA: TGCAGTGCTAGGAAGGGGGGCCCCGGGGAGCTGTTTTTT
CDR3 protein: CSARKGGPGELFF

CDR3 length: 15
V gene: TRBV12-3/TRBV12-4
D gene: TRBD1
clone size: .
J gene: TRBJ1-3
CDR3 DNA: TGTGCCAGCAGTTTCCAGGGGGGATCTGGAAACACCATATATTTT
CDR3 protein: CASSFQGGSGNTIYF

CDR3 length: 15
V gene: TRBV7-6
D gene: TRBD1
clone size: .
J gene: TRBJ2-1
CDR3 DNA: TGTGCCAGCAGCGAGGACAGGGGGATCCCCAGGGAGCAGTTCTTC
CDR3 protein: CASSEDRGIPREQFF